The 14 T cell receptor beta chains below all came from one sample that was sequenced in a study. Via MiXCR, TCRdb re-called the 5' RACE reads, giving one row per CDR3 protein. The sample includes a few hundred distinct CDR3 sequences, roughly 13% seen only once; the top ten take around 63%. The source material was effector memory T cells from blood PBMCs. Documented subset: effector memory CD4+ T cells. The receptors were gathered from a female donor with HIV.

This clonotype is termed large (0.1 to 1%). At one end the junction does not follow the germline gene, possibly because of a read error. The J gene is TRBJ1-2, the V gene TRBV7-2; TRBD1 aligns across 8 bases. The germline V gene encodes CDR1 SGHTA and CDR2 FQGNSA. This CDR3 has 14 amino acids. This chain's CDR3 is CASRLGGQAYGYTF. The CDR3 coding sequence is TGTGCCAGCAGGTTAGGGGGACAGGCCTATGGCTACACCTTC. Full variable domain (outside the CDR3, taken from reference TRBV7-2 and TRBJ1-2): GAGVSQSPSNKVTEKGKDVELRCDPISGHTALYWYRQSLGQGLEFLIYFQGNSAPDKSGLPSDRFSAERTGGSVSTLTIQRTQQEDSAVYLCASRLGGQAYGYTFGSGTRLTVV.

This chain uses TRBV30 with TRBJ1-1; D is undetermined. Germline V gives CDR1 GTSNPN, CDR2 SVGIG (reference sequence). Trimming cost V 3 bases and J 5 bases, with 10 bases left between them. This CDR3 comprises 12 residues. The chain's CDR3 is CAWSPGGTEAFF. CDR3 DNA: TGTGCCTGGAGCCCCGGTGGGACTGAAGCTTTCTTT.

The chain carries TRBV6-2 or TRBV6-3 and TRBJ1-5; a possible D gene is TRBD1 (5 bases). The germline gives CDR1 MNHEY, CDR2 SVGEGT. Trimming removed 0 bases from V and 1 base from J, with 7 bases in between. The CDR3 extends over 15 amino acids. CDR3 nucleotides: TGTGCCAGCAGTTACTCGAAGGGGAGCAATCAGCCCCAGCATTTT. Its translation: CASSYSKGSNQPQHF.

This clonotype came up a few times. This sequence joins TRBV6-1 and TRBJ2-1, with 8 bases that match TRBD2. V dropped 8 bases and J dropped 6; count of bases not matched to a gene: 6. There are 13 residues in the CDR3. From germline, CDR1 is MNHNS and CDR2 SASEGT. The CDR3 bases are TGTGCCAGCCGAGCGGGGGCTAGCAATGAGCAGTTCTTC. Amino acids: CASRAGASNEQFF.

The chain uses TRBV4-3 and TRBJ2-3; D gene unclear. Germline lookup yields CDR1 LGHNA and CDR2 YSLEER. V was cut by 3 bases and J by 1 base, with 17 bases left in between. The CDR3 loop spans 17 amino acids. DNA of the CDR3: TGCGCCAGCAGCCACCCGCCCGACGATGAGGGCACAGATACGCAGTATTTT. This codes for CASSHPPDDEGTDTQYF.

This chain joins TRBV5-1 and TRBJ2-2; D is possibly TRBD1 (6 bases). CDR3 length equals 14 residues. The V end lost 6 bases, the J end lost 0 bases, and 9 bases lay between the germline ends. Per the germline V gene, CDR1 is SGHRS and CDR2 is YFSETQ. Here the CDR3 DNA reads TGCGCCAGCACCCGGGACACGAACACCGGGGAGCTGTTTTTT. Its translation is CASTRDTNTGELFF.

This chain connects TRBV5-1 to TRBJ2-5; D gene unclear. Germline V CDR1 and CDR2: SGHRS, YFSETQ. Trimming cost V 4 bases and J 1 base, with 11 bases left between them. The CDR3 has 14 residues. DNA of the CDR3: TGCGCCAGCAGCCCCCAAGGATCCCAAGAGACCCAGTACTTC. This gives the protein CASSPQGSQETQYF.

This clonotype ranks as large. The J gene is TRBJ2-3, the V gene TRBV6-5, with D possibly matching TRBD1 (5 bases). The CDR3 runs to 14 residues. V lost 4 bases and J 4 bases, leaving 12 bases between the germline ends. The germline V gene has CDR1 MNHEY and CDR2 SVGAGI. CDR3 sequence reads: CASSWHRLADTQYF. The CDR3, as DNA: TGTGCCAGCAGTTGGCACAGGCTAGCAGATACGCAGTATTTT.

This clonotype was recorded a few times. The DNA of the CDR3 is TGTGCCAGTAGGCCCAGGGTCCTCGGGGCCAACGTCCTGACTTTC. The encoded protein is CASRPRVLGANVLTF. The gene calls are TRBV19 and TRBJ2-6, with D tentatively TRBD1 (5 bases). This CDR3 is 15 amino acids long. Germline-derived CDR1 and CDR2 are LNHDA and SQIVND (reference sequence). With 6 bases removed from V and 4 bases from J, the gap between germline ends came to 13 bases.

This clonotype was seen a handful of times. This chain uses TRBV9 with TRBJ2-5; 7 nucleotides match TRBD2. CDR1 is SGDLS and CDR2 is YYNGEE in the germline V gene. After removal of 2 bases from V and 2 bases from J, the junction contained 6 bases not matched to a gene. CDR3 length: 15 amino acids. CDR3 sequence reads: CASSVLSGGQETQYF. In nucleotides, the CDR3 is TGTGCCAGCAGCGTCTTATCGGGGGGTCAAGAGACCCAGTACTTC.

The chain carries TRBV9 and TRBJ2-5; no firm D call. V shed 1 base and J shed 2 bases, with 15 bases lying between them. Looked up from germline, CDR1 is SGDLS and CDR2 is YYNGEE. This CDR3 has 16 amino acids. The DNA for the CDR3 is TGTGCCAGCAGCGTAAACCCTGGTGGGCTACAAGAGACCCAGTACTTC. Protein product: CASSVNPGGLQETQYF.

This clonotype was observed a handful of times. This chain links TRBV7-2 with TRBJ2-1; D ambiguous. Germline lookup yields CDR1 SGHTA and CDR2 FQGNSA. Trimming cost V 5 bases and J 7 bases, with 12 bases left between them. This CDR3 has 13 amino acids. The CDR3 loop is CASSPLAGNEQFF. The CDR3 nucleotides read TGTGCCAGCAGCCCGCTCGCCGGGAATGAGCAGTTCTTC.

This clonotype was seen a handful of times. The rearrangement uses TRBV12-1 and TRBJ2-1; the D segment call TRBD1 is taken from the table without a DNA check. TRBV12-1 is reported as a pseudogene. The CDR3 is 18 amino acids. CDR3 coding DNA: TGTGCCAGCAGCTTTTACGGGGCTCCCCTTCCAACGAATAATGAGCAGTTCTTC. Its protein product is CASSFYGAPLPTNNEQFF.

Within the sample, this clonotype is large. CDR3 amino acids: CSVAGTSGRGDTQYF. The CDR3 DNA follows: TGCAGCGTTGCCGGGACTAGCGGGAGAGGAGATACGCAGTATTTT. This chain links TRBV29-1 with TRBJ2-3; TRBD2 agrees at 14 bases. After removal of 4 bases from V and 5 bases from J, the junction contained 5 bases not matched to a gene. CDR1 and CDR2 (germline): SQVTM, ANQGSEA. CDR3 length: 15 residues.